This TCR beta chain was sequenced during a study of shared clonotypes between healthy human individuals. Germline V gives CDR1 SGHTA, CDR2 FQGNSA. This CDR3 is built from 14 residues. V lost 1 base and J 4 bases, leaving 8 bases between the germline ends. In the case of this clone: Its antigen is as yet unknown.

Whole-study findings and limits: Rarefaction showed sorted-subset sequencing was incomplete despite large depth.

Clones were sequenced by immunoSEQ multiplex PCR, and TCRdb holds only the in-frame ones, with some missing. Of 2.5 million or so clones in the sample, more than 80% were seen once. This TCR was recovered from a man aged 18-30 years in good health. The sample taken for sequencing was naive CD4+ T cells sorted from blood. Subset given: CD45RA+ positively selected. The genes are TRBV7-2 and TRBJ1-5; unclear D gene. CDR3 sequence: CASSLDPFNQPQHF. The CDR3 DNA reads as TGTGCCAGCAGCTTAGATCCATTTAATCAGCCCCAGCATTTT.